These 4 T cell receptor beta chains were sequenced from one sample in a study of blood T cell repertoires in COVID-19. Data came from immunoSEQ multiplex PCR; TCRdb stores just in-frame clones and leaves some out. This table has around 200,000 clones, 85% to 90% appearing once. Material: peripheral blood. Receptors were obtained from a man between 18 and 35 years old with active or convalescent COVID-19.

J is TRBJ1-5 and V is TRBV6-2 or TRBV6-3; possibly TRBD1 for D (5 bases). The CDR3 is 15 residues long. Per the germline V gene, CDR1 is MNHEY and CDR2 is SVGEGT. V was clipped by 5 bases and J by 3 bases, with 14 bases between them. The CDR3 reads CASSGGTGDNQPQHF. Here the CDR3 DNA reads TGTGCCAGCAGTGGAGGGACGGGTGACAATCAGCCCCAGCATTTT.

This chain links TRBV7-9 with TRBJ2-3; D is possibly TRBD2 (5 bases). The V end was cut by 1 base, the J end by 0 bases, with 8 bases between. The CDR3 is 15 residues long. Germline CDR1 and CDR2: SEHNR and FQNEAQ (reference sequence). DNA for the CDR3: TGTGCCAGCAGCTTAGGACTAATCAGCACAGATACGCAGTATTTT. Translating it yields CASSLGLISTDTQYF. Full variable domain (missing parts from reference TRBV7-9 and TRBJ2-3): DTGVSQNPRHKITKRGQNVTFRCDPISEHNRLYWYRQTLGQGPEFLTYFQNEAQLEKSRLLSDRFSAERPKGSFSTLEIQRTEQGDSAMYLCASSLGLISTDTQYFGPGTRLTVL.

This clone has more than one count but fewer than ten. The CDR3 bases are TGTGCCAGCACCCTAGACAGGTCAACCAAAAACATTCAGTACTTC. Its protein product is CASTLDRSTKNIQYF. The V gene is TRBV5-4, the J gene TRBJ2-4; D is possibly TRBD1 (6 bases). Trimming pared 6 bases from V and 2 bases from J, leaving 15 bases between. The CDR3 runs to 15 residues. Germline V gives CDR1 SGHNT, CDR2 YYREEE (reference sequence).

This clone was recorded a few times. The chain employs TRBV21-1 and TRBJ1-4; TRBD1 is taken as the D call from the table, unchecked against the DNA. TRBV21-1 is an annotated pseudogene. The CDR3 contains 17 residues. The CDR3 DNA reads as TGTGCCGCTCGGACAGCCTACCACTCTACAACTAATGAAAAACTGTTTTTT. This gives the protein CAARTAYHSTTNEKLFF.